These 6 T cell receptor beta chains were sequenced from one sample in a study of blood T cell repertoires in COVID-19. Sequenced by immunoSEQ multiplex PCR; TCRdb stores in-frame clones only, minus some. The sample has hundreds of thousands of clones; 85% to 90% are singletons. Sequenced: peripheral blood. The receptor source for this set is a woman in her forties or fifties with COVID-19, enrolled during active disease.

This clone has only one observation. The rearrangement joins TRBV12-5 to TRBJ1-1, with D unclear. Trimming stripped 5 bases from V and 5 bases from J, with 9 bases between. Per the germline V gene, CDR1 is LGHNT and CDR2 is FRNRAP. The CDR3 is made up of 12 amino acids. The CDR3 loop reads CASGPQLTEAFF. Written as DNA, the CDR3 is TGTGCTAGTGGTCCCCAGTTGACTGAAGCTTTCTTT.

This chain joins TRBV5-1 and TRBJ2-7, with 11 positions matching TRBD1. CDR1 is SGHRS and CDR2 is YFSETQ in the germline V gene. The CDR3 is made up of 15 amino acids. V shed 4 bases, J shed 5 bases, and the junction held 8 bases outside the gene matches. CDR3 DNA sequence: TGCGCCAGCAGCGCAGGGACAGGGGGGATCGACGAGCAGTACTTC. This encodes CASSAGTGGIDEQYF.

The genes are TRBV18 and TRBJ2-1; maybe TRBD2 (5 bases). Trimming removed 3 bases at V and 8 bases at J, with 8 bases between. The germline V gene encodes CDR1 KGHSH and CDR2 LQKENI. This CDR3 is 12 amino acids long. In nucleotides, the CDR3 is TGTGCCAGCTCACCCCTCGGGGATGAGCAGTTCTTC. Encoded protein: CASSPLGDEQFF.

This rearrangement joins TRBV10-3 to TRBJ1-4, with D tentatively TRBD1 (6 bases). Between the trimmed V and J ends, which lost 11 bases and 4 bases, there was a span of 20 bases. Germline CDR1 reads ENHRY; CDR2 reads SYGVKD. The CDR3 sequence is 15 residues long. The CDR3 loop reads CAAQPAQGINEKLFF. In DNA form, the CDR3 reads TGTGCCGCCCAGCCGGCGCAGGGGATTAATGAAAAACTGTTTTTT.

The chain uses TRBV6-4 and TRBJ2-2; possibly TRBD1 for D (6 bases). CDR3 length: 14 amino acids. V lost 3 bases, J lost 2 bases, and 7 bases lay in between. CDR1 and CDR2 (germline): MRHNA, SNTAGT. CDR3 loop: CASSEGANTGELFF. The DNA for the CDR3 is TGTGCCAGCAGTGAGGGGGCTAACACCGGGGAGCTGTTTTTT.

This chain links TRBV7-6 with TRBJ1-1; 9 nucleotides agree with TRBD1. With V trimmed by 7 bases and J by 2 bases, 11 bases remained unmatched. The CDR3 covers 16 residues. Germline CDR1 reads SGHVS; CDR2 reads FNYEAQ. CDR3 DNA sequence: TGTGCCAGCACCGCGGACACAGGGGGCAGAAACACTGAAGCTTTCTTT. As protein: CASTADTGGRNTEAFF.